This T cell receptor beta chain is from a study of cytomegalovirus exposure and HLA in healthy donors. Study at large: The study's early data release held about 85 million unique TCRs from HLA-typed donors.

The PCR employed 60 Vbeta primers together with 13 Jbeta primers. Measured with immunoSEQ multiplex PCR; TCRdb has only the in-frame clones, and not every one. The top ten clones hold about 0.9% of a sample with under 200,000 clones, 87% of them seen once. Study results and caveats: Later on, an analysis found that several of the most significant clusters appeared to be linked to common viral pathogens, which included parvovirus B19. In a later analysis, TCR association rates varied by HLA locus: DRB1 most, HLA-C fewest. Reported performance of the classifier showed diagnosis of cytomegalovirus status with high specificity and sensitivity.

With respect to this clone: As yet, its antigen is unknown.

After removal of 1 base from V and 3 bases from J, the junction contained 6 bases not matched to a gene. There are 16 residues in the CDR3. CDR1 is SGHVT and CDR2 is SQSDAQ in the germline V gene. The source is a woman aged 30 to 39 in good health and CMV-seronegative. This chain joins TRBV7-4 and TRBJ2-7, with TRBD2 matching 10 bases. Sequenced: PBMCs. The CDR3 nucleotides read TGTGCCAGCAGCTTAGTAAAACTAGCGGGGTTCTACGAGCAGTACTTC. It yields the protein CASSLVKLAGFYEQYF.